What follows are 13 T cell receptor beta chains derived from one specimen sequenced in a study of cytomegalovirus exposure and HLA in healthy donors (dated by TCRdb to about 2017). Library preparation was by the immunoSEQ multiplex PCR assay. A mixture of 60 forward primers for TCR Vbeta segments and 13 reverse primers for TCR Jbeta segments was used in the multiplex PCR. This is the immuneACCESS table as TCRdb keeps it, with only in-frame sequences that have V and J called. A part of the clones is gone; compared with another copy, unresolved V genes explain less than half, and the rest is unexplained. The sample's table lists a count of 150,000 to 200,000 clones. The ten most abundant clones make up approximately 6.5% of the sample. Source material: PBMCs. The receptors come from a man aged 25-40 years in good health and CMV-seronegative.

The chain recombines TRBV7-6 with TRBJ1-2; D may be TRBD1 (5 bases). The germline V and J ends were trimmed by 0 bases and 8 bases, with 16 bases remaining between them. Germline loops: CDR1 SGHVS, CDR2 FNYEAQ. This CDR3 contains 15 residues. The CDR3 DNA follows: TGTGCCAGCAGCTTAGCGGCAGGGTCATTTCAAGGCTACACCTTC. The encoded protein is CASSLAAGSFQGYTF.

This rearrangement joins TRBV30 to TRBJ2-7; tentative D call: TRBD1 (5 bases). The CDR3 covers 13 residues. Per the germline V gene, CDR1 is GTSNPN and CDR2 is SVGIG (reference sequence). V lost 4 bases, J lost 0 bases, and 10 bases lay in between. CDR3 in amino acids: CAWIGADSYEQYF. In DNA, the CDR3 is TGTGCCTGGATAGGGGCGGACTCCTACGAGCAGTACTTC.

V usage is TRBV28 and J usage is TRBJ1-5; D call uncertain. This CDR3 is built from 15 residues. CDR1 MDHEN and CDR2 SYDVKM come from the germline V gene. V shed 3 bases and J shed 0 bases, with 9 bases lying between them. CDR3 sequence reads: CASSLGGNSNQPQHF. The CDR3 nucleotides are TGTGCCAGCAGTTTGGGAGGGAATAGCAATCAGCCCCAGCATTTT.

V is TRBV11-2 and J is TRBJ2-7; tentative D call: TRBD1 (7 bases). This CDR3 comprises 18 residues. Germline CDR1 is SGHAT and CDR2 is FQNNGV. V was trimmed by 2 bases and J by 8 bases, leaving 28 bases between them. CDR3 region: CASSLSRVEGAPSGKQYF. The CDR3, as DNA: TGTGCCAGCAGCTTAAGCAGGGTGGAGGGGGCGCCCTCCGGCAAGCAGTACTTC.

The gene calls are TRBV28 and TRBJ1-2; TRBD1 aligns across 11 bases. The CDR3 is 17 residues long. The trim removed 3 bases at V and 3 bases at J, leaving 9 bases unmatched. CDR1 is MDHEN and CDR2 is SYDVKM in the germline V gene. The CDR3 sequence: CASSLGTGGLMHYGYTF. In nucleotides, the CDR3 is TGTGCCAGCAGTTTGGGGACAGGGGGGCTCATGCACTATGGCTACACCTTC.

The chain employs TRBV18 and TRBJ2-7, with D perhaps TRBD1 (5 bases). Per the germline V gene, CDR1 is KGHSH and CDR2 is LQKENI. Between the trimmed V and J ends, which lost 0 bases and 1 base, there was a span of 7 bases. This CDR3 comprises 14 residues. The CDR3 loop reads CASSPPTVSYEQYF. As DNA, the CDR3 is TGTGCCAGCTCACCACCGACAGTATCCTACGAGCAGTACTTC.

The chain uses TRBV5-6 and TRBJ1-1, with a possible D match to TRBD1 (6 bases). Deletions cut 3 bases from V and 0 bases from J, with 15 bases between. CDR1 is SGHDT and CDR2 is YYEEEE in the germline V gene. The CDR3 runs 16 residues. The CDR3 nucleotides are TGTGCCAGCAGCTCATGGACAGCTCAAATGAACACTGAAGCTTTCTTT. This codes for CASSSWTAQMNTEAFF.

The chain links TRBV10-1 to TRBJ1-1; D is ambiguous. Germline V gene lookup returns CDR1 WNHNN and CDR2 SYGVQD (reference sequence). CDR3 length equals 15 residues. V was clipped by 0 bases and J by 10 bases, with 18 bases between them. The CDR3 region has the DNA TGCGCCAGCAGTGAGTCGAAAGGGATTCGGCGGGGAGCTTTCTTT. It encodes CASSESKGIRRGAFF.

The gene calls are TRBV27 and TRBJ1-5; 9 nucleotides align to TRBD1. The V gene end was trimmed by 5 bases and the J gene end by 3 bases; junction bases not matched to a gene: 5. The CDR3 runs 15 residues. Germline V gene sequence: CDR1 MNHEY, CDR2 SMNVEV (reference sequence). This CDR3 is CASSRGTGNNQPQHF. CDR3 in DNA: TGTGCCAGCAGTCGCGGGACAGGGAACAATCAGCCCCAGCATTTT.

This chain joins TRBV18 and TRBJ2-3; 8 bases fit TRBD1. The CDR3 length is 13 residues. The germline V gene encodes CDR1 KGHSH and CDR2 LQKENI. J gave up 9 bases and V 2 bases, and 4 bases lay outside the gene matches. In DNA form, the CDR3 reads TGTGCCAGCTCACCAGACGACAGGGGAACGCAGTATTTT. Its protein product is CASSPDDRGTQYF.

The chain employs TRBV12-5 and TRBJ1-1; 8 positions agree with TRBD1. Germline CDR1 and CDR2: LGHNT and FRNRAP. This CDR3 region has 14 residues. V was clipped by 1 base and J by 5 bases; unmatched bases: 3. DNA of the CDR3: TGTGCTAGTGGTTTGGACAGGGGGGGGACTGAAGCTTTCTTT. It yields the protein CASGLDRGGTEAFF.

The chain links TRBV5-1 to TRBJ2-7; 7 bases map to TRBD1. Germline CDR1 and CDR2: SGHRS and YFSETQ. The CDR3 has 16 residues. The V segment lost 0 bases and the J segment 0 bases; nucleotides outside the gene matches: 6. CDR3 region: CASSLGGQAGSYEQYF. The CDR3 region has the DNA TGCGCCAGCAGCTTGGGAGGACAGGCCGGCTCCTACGAGCAGTACTTC.

The chain carries TRBV11-3 and TRBJ1-1; D perhaps matches TRBD1 (6 bases). V lost 1 base and J lost 11, with 8 bases in between. Per the germline V gene, CDR1 is SGHNT and CDR2 is YENEEA. This CDR3 is built from 11 residues. The CDR3 DNA is TGTGCCAGCAGCTTAGGGGGGCTGGCTTTCTTT. This encodes CASSLGGLAFF.